The 4 T cell receptor beta chains given below trace back to one sample, sequenced in a study of blood T cell repertoires in COVID-19. Profiling relied on immunoSEQ multiplex PCR, and the TCRdb table lists in-frame clones only, not all of them. Here the sample spans around 84,000 clones, 75% to 85% being singletons. Sequences were obtained from peripheral blood. These receptors were taken from a woman aged 35 to 49 with active or convalescent COVID-19.

A remark on this clone: Other DNA sequences from this sample encode an identical CDR3 as well. The genes are TRBV6-1 and TRBJ2-7, with D possibly TRBD1 on 5 matching bases. The V end was cut by 3 bases, the J end by 3 bases, with 12 bases between. CDR1 and CDR2 from the germline V gene are MNHNS and SASEGT. The CDR3 loop spans 14 amino acids. The CDR3 region is CASSEGPDSYEQYF. The CDR3 DNA sequence: TGTGCCAGCAGTGAGGGGCCCGACAGCTACGAGCAGTACTTC.

DNA for the CDR3: TGTGCCAGCAGTGGGCTAGCGGGATTTTACGAGCAGTACTTC. It yields the protein CASSGLAGFYEQYF. This rearrangement joins TRBV28 to TRBJ2-7, with 9 bases aligning to TRBD2. Trimming took 5 bases from V and 4 from J; bases not matched to a gene: 6. CDR3 size: 14 residues. Per the germline V gene, CDR1 is MDHEN and CDR2 is SYDVKM.

The genes are TRBV28 and TRBJ1-6, with 8 bases identical to TRBD1. The CDR3 loop spans 17 amino acids. The germline CDR1 and CDR2 sequences are MDHEN and SYDVKM. V dropped 0 bases and J dropped 7; count of bases not matched to a gene: 8. CDR3 sequence reads: CASSLWQGAPGNSPLHF. CDR3 coding DNA: TGTGCCAGCAGTTTATGGCAGGGGGCCCCTGGGAATTCACCCCTCCACTTT.

This clone has only a few counts. The chain uses TRBV4-3 and TRBJ2-1; 7 bases line up with TRBD2. The V gene's germline CDR1 is LGHNA and CDR2 YSLEER. This CDR3 has 16 amino acids. The ends lost 0 bases at V and 8 bases at J; junction bases unmatched: 10. Written as DNA, the CDR3 is TGCGCCAGCAGCCAAGATGGGCGGGAGCTTAGCTATGAGCAGTTCTTC. Its translation is CASSQDGRELSYEQFF.